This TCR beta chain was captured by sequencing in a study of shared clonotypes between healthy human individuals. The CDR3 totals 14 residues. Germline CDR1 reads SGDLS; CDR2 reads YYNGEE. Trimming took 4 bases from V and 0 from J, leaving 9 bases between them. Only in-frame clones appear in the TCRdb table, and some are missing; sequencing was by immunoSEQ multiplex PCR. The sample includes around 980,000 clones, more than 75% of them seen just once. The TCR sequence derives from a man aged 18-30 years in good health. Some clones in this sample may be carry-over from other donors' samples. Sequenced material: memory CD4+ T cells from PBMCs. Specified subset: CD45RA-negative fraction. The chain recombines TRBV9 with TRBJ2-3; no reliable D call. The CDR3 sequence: CASSYDLSTDTQYF. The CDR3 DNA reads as TGTGCCAGCAGCTACGATCTGAGCACAGATACGCAGTATTTT.